The 13 T cell receptor beta chains listed next were all sequenced from one sample in a study of response to subunit inactivated influenza vaccine. TCRdb processed the RT-PCR reads anew with MiXCR; each CDR3 protein has one entry. Of about 540,000 distinct CDR3 sequences listed, approximately 22% are singletons. These data were likewise used in another study, on T cells expressing NK-cell markers. That source reports: A 5'RACE template switching approach incorporating UMIs was used to make TCR beta cDNA.

The specimen comprised CD4+ T cells sorted from PBMCs, sampled 12 days after vaccination. These receptors originate from a man aged 45-65 years who received an inactivated influenza vaccine.

In this sample, this clonotype turned up a few times. CDR3 DNA: TGCAGTGCTAGCCGGGACACCAATCAGCCCCAGCATTTT. Its translation: CSASRDTNQPQHF. This chain links TRBV20-1 with TRBJ1-5; TRBD1 might be the D (6 bases). The CDR3 consists of 13 residues. The germline gives CDR1 DFQATT, CDR2 SNEGSKA (reference sequence). Between the trimmed V and J ends, which lost 3 bases and 3 bases, there was a span of 9 bases.

This clonotype was found a few times. One end of the junction varies from germline; a read error may be responsible. This rearrangement joins TRBV7-2 to TRBJ1-4, with D hard to call. In germline, CDR1 is SGHTA, CDR2 FQGNSA. The CDR3 loop spans 13 amino acids. The CDR3 loop reads CASSLGGNGKLFF. CDR3 in DNA: TGTGCCAGCAGCTTAGGAGGGAATGGAAAACTGTTTTTT.

V is TRBV14 and J is TRBJ2-2; TRBD2 is a possible D gene (6 bases). The CDR3 covers 16 residues. The germline V and J ends were trimmed by 4 bases and 6 bases, with 18 bases remaining between them. Germline CDR1 reads SGHDN; CDR2 reads FVKESK. This chain's CDR3 is CASSPRGTLGAGELFF. CDR3 DNA: TGTGCCAGCAGCCCTCGCGGGACGCTTGGGGCCGGGGAGCTGTTTTTT.

V is TRBV5-1 and J is TRBJ2-1; possibly TRBD2 for D (6 bases). The CDR3 is 17 residues long. V was clipped by 1 base and J by 0 bases, with 14 bases between them. Germline-derived CDR1 and CDR2 are SGHRS and YFSETQ. In DNA, the CDR3 is TGCGCCAGCAGCTTGCATGGCCAGACTAGCTCCTACAATGAGCAGTTCTTC. Its translation: CASSLHGQTSSYNEQFF.

The chain carries TRBV7-9 and TRBJ2-2; TRBD2 matches at 13 bases. Losses at the gene ends were 3 bases for V and 7 bases for J; bases not matched to a gene: 5. The germline CDR1 and CDR2 sequences are SEHNR and FQNEAQ (reference sequence). This CDR3 spans 16 amino acids. CDR3 amino acids: CASSLGLAGSIGELFF. The CDR3 DNA is TGTGCCAGCAGCTTGGGACTAGCGGGATCTATCGGGGAGCTGTTTTTT.

The genes are TRBV20-1 and TRBJ1-1; the D gene is possibly TRBD1 (6 bases). The germline V gene has CDR1 DFQATT and CDR2 SNEGSKA (reference sequence). The germline V and J ends were trimmed by 7 bases and 5 bases, with 20 bases remaining between them. The length of the CDR3 is 14 residues. This CDR3 is CSGLQGGLLTEAFF. DNA for the CDR3: TGCAGTGGCCTACAAGGGGGGTTATTGACTGAAGCTTTCTTT.

This clonotype was counted between two and nine times. V and J are TRBV4-2 and TRBJ2-5; TRBD1 matches 7 bases. CDR3 size: 15 residues. The V and J ends lost 4 bases and 4 bases, in that order; junction bases with no gene match: 9. The germline V gene encodes CDR1 LGHNA and CDR2 YNFKEQ. CDR3 nucleotide sequence: TGTGCCAGCAGCCGACGACAGGGAGAAGGAGAGACCCAGTACTTC. It translates to CASSRRQGEGETQYF.

This clonotype came up a few times. The CDR3 coding sequence is TGTGCCAGCACCCTTGGGGGGCTACTCTCTGGAAACACCATATATTTT. Translating it yields CASTLGGLLSGNTIYF. V and J are TRBV12-3 or TRBV12-4 and TRBJ1-3, with D possibly matching TRBD1 (6 bases). The CDR3 has 16 amino acids. V dropped 7 bases and J dropped 0 bases, with 16 bases sitting between them.

This sequence joins TRBV28 and TRBJ2-3; 7 bases align to TRBD1. The CDR3 runs to 15 residues. CDR1 is MDHEN and CDR2 is SYDVKM in the germline V gene. J lost 6 bases, V lost 5 bases, and 11 bases had no gene match. The CDR3 protein is CASSPRGIATDTQYF. CDR3 coding DNA: TGTGCCAGCAGTCCCAGGGGGATAGCAACGGATACGCAGTATTTT. Full variable domain (rest looked up from reference TRBV28 and TRBJ2-3): DVKVTQSSRYLVKRTGEKVFLECVQDMDHENMFWYRQDPGLGLRLIYFSYDVKMKEKGDIPEGYSVSREKKERFSLILESASTNQTSMYLCASSPRGIATDTQYFGPGTRLTVL.

This clonotype was detected many times. V usage is TRBV7-2 and J usage is TRBJ1-3; D is undetermined. The CDR3 contains 13 residues. Per germline, CDR1 SGHTA and CDR2 FQGNSA. V was pared by 5 bases and J by 5 bases, with 10 bases between. The CDR3 sequence is CASSPIGRNTIYF. For the CDR3, the DNA is TGTGCCAGCAGCCCGATCGGAAGAAACACCATATATTTT.

The gene calls are TRBV28 and TRBJ1-3; 8 bases align to TRBD1. The CDR3 runs 14 residues. V trimming: 5 bases; J trimming: 9 bases; junction bases outside the gene matches: 9. From germline, CDR1 is MDHEN and CDR2 SYDVKM. The CDR3: CASSAGTGSGTIYF. In DNA, the CDR3 is TGTGCCAGCAGTGCCGGGACAGGCTCGGGCACCATATATTTT.

The chain has TRBV5-1 and TRBJ2-2; D remains ambiguous. The CDR3 sequence is 14 residues long. V was cut by 7 bases and J by 5 bases, with 15 bases left in between. CDR1 and CDR2 from the germline V gene are SGHRS and YFSETQ. The CDR3 nucleotides are TGCGCCAGCCTGGATACCTCCACGACCGGGGAGCTGTTTTTT. The encoded protein is CASLDTSTTGELFF.

This clonotype showed up just a few times. J is TRBJ2-3 and V is TRBV27, with 8 positions matching TRBD2. The trim removed 5 bases at V and 14 bases at J, leaving 9 bases unmatched. This CDR3 spans 12 amino acids. Germline CDR1 MNHEY, CDR2 SMNVEV (reference sequence). CDR3 loop: CASSIAGGGWYF. The DNA of the CDR3 is TGTGCCAGCAGTATCGCCGGGGGGGGCTGGTATTTT.